Listed here are 22 T cell receptor beta chains from one sample, sequenced in a study of shared clonotypes between healthy human individuals. Sequenced by immunoSEQ multiplex PCR; TCRdb stores in-frame clones only, minus some. This sample carries approximately 1.5 million clones, approximately 98.5% of them seen once, and the ten largest clones take over 0.3%. Sample: naive CD4+ T cells sorted from blood. Specified subset: CD45RA+ positively selected. The receptors originated from a man between 25 and 39 years old in good health.

The genes are TRBV6-1 and TRBJ2-2, with a tentative D call TRBD2 (5 bases). Germline lookup yields CDR1 MNHNS and CDR2 SASEGT. CDR3 length equals 15 residues. The V and J ends lost 5 bases and 1 base respectively, with 11 bases between them. In DNA form, the CDR3 reads TGTGCCAGCAGTTCGCGGGCGCTGAACACCGGGGAGCTGTTTTTT. Its translation: CASSSRALNTGELFF.

This sequence joins TRBV6-6 and TRBJ1-2; 7 bases map to TRBD1. The CDR3 contains 14 residues. Germline-derived CDR1 and CDR2 are MNHNY and SVGAGI (reference sequence). With 4 bases clipped from V and 6 bases from J, the junction kept 8 bases outside the gene matches. CDR3 protein: CASSSVQGRDGYTF. CDR3 nucleotide sequence: TGTGCCAGCAGTTCCGTACAGGGGAGGGATGGCTACACCTTC.

The genes are TRBV11-2 and TRBJ2-7, with 13 bases aligning to TRBD2. The CDR3 length is 18 residues. V lost 5 bases and J lost 1; bases outside the gene matches: 11. Germline CDR1 reads SGHAT; CDR2 reads FQNNGV. The CDR3 bases are TGTGCCAGCAGCCCCCTCCGTGGGACTAGCGGGAAATCCTACGAGCAGTACTTC. Translation gives CASSPLRGTSGKSYEQYF.

With regard to this clone: Mismatch with germline at one junction end may stem from a read error. The chain links TRBV5-1 to TRBJ2-7; D call uncertain. Looked up from germline, CDR1 is SGHRS and CDR2 is YFSETQ. The CDR3 has 12 residues. CDR3 region: CASTSDVYEQYF. The CDR3 coding sequence is TGCGCGAGCACTTCAGATGTCTACGAGCAGTACTTC.

The chain combines TRBV10-2 with TRBJ2-5; weak D call: TRBD2 (6 bases). This CDR3 spans 13 amino acids. Germline V gene data show CDR1 as WSHSY and CDR2 as SAAADI. Trimming shortened V by 10 bases and J by 5 bases, and 17 bases separated the two germline ends. This CDR3 reads CAIGSGPMETQYF. The CDR3 bases are TGCGCCATCGGGAGCGGTCCCATGGAGACCCAGTACTTC.

This chain links TRBV2 with TRBJ1-5; no clear D gene. V gave up 1 base and J gave up 10 bases, with 5 bases separating them. CDR3 length: 11 residues. CDR1 is SNHLY and CDR2 is FYNNEI in the germline V gene. In nucleotides, the CDR3 is TGTGCCAGCAGTGAAGGGTCCCCCCAGCATTTT. Residues: CASSEGSPQHF.

CDR3 region: CASSPSDRRRIDTQYF. The CDR3, as DNA: TGTGCCAGCTCACCCTCGGACAGACGCAGAATCGATACGCAGTATTTT. The chain is built from TRBV18 and TRBJ2-3; D is possibly TRBD1 (6 bases). Germline V gene sequence: CDR1 KGHSH, CDR2 LQKENI. This CDR3 contains 16 residues. V was shortened by 3 bases and J by 6 bases, with 19 bases between the two germline ends.

The chain recombines TRBV2 with TRBJ2-4; D uncertain. The CDR3 runs to 13 residues. Germline CDR1 SNHLY, CDR2 FYNNEI. V shed 5 bases and J shed 4 bases, with 9 bases lying between them. The CDR3 region has the DNA TGTGCCAGCAGTACGGCAAGGAAAAACATTCAGTACTTC. Translating gives CASSTARKNIQYF.

The genes are TRBV6-5 and TRBJ2-3, with 7 bases aligning to TRBD1. Germline CDR1 and CDR2: MNHEY and SVGAGI. V shed 5 bases, J shed 4 bases, and the junction held 6 bases outside the gene matches. This CDR3 region has 14 residues. The CDR3 reads CASSPGTVPDTQYF. CDR3 DNA: TGTGCCAGCAGTCCCGGGACAGTGCCAGATACGCAGTATTTT.

CDR3 amino acids: CASTASGTPYNEQFF. CDR3 nucleotides: TGTGCCAGCACGGCTAGCGGGACTCCCTACAATGAGCAGTTCTTC. The chain recombines TRBV6-1 with TRBJ2-1; TRBD2 agrees at 9 bases. CDR1 is MNHNS and CDR2 is SASEGT in the germline V gene. The CDR3 contains 15 residues. V gave up 7 bases and J gave up 2 bases; unmatched junction bases: 6.

A remark on this clone: Other DNA sequences in the same sample also yield this CDR3. The chain joins TRBV19 to TRBJ2-7; 8 nucleotides agree with TRBD1. CDR1 and CDR2 from the germline V gene are LNHDA and SQIVND (reference sequence). The CDR3 loop spans 13 amino acids. V dropped 6 bases and J dropped 1; count of bases not matched to a gene: 2. The CDR3: CASRGTGSYEQYF. The DNA of the CDR3 is TGTGCCAGTAGGGGGACAGGATCCTACGAGCAGTACTTC.

The rearrangement joins TRBV6-1 to TRBJ2-1, with D unresolved. The CDR3 consists of 14 residues. Germline V gene data show CDR1 as MNHNS and CDR2 as SASEGT. The CDR3 sequence: CASRIAATYNEQFF. The DNA of the CDR3 is TGTGCAAGCCGGATAGCCGCCACCTACAATGAGCAGTTCTTC.

The genes are TRBV29-1 and TRBJ2-5; no clear D gene. The V and J ends lost 3 bases and 5 bases respectively, with 10 bases between them. The CDR3 sequence is 12 residues long. CDR1 and CDR2 (germline): SQVTM, ANQGSEA. The CDR3 DNA reads as TGCAGCGTTGACTCTGGGTGGGAGACCCAGTACTTC. Its translation: CSVDSGWETQYF.

This clone was seen once. This chain links TRBV5-5 with TRBJ2-6; D may be TRBD1 (6 bases). The CDR3 runs to 15 residues. From germline, CDR1 is SGHKS and CDR2 YYEKEE (reference sequence). Trimming took 4 bases from V and 1 from J, leaving 9 bases between them. DNA for the CDR3: TGTGCCAGCAGCCTAGGGGGATCTGGGGCCAACGTCCTGACTTTC. Its protein is CASSLGGSGANVLTF. Complete variable domain (other parts from reference TRBV5-5 and TRBJ2-6): DAGVTQSPTHLIKTRGQQVTLRCSPISGHKSVSWYQQVLGQGPQFIFQYYEKEERGRGNFPDRFSARQFPNYSSELNVNALLLGDSALYLCASSLGGSGANVLTFGAGSRLTVL.

V is TRBV19 and J is TRBJ2-7, with D possibly TRBD2 on 5 matching bases. The CDR3 sequence is 15 residues long. Trimming stripped 1 base from V and 3 bases from J, with 13 bases between. The germline V gene has CDR1 LNHDA and CDR2 SQIVND (reference sequence). In DNA, the CDR3 is TGTGCCAGTAGTATAGGTGGTAGCGCAATCTACGAGCAGTACTTC. Protein product: CASSIGGSAIYEQYF.

The chain uses TRBV15 and TRBJ2-1; TRBD2 is a possible D gene (5 bases). Germline V gene lookup returns CDR1 LNHNV and CDR2 YYDKDF (reference sequence). This CDR3 spans 13 amino acids. Trimming pared 7 bases from V and 8 bases from J, leaving 15 bases between. CDR3 bases: TGTGCCACCACCGGGGTTAATATGTATGAGCAGTTCTTC. This translates into CATTGVNMYEQFF. The full variable domain, in which reference TRBV15 and TRBJ2-1 provide the parts outside the CDR3, is DAMVIQNPRYQVTQFGKPVTLSCSQTLNHNVMYWYQQKSSQAPKLLFHYYDKDFNNEADTPDNFQSRRPNTSFCFLDIRSPGLGDTAMYLCATTGVNMYEQFFGPGTRLTVL.

CDR3 region: CASSAGTAADTQYF. The CDR3 nucleotides are TGTGCCAGCAGCGCCGGGACGGCCGCTGATACGCAGTATTTT. The chain is built from TRBV9 and TRBJ2-3; D may be TRBD1 or TRBD2 (5 bases each). This CDR3 has 14 residues. CDR1 and CDR2 (germline): SGDLS, YYNGEE. V was shortened by 3 bases and J by 6 bases, with 14 bases between the two germline ends.

V and J are TRBV5-5 and TRBJ2-7; no definite D call. The V and J ends lost 5 bases and 0 bases respectively, with 12 bases between them. The length of the CDR3 is 14 residues. Germline V gene lookup returns CDR1 SGHKS and CDR2 YYEKEE (reference sequence). The CDR3 DNA sequence: TGTGCCAGCAGGGTGGAGCGAAGCTCCTACGAGCAGTACTTC. It yields the protein CASRVERSSYEQYF. Supplemented by reference TRBV5-5 and TRBJ2-7, the full variable domain reads DAGVTQSPTHLIKTRGQQVTLRCSPISGHKSVSWYQQVLGQGPQFIFQYYEKEERGRGNFPDRFSARQFPNYSSELNVNALLLGDSALYLCASRVERSSYEQYFGPGTRLTVT.

The J gene is TRBJ2-1, the V gene TRBV28; 7 nucleotides match TRBD1. V lost 4 bases to trimming and J lost 0 bases; unmatched junction nucleotides: 6. Germline loops: CDR1 MDHEN, CDR2 SYDVKM. The CDR3 extends over 16 amino acids. In DNA form, the CDR3 reads TGTGCCAGCAGTTCCGCGACAGGGAGCTCCTACAATGAGCAGTTCTTC. This encodes CASSSATGSSYNEQFF.

The rearrangement links TRBV5-4 to TRBJ2-7; 9 nucleotides line up with TRBD1. This CDR3 contains 15 residues. J was trimmed by 7 bases and V by 0 bases; bases with no gene match: 8. Per the germline V gene, CDR1 is SGHNT and CDR2 is YYREEE (reference sequence). The chain's CDR3 is CASSLGGQGRGEQYF. The CDR3 bases are TGTGCCAGCAGCTTGGGGGGACAGGGCCGGGGTGAGCAGTACTTC.

J is TRBJ2-2 and V is TRBV5-4; D tentatively fits TRBD1 or TRBD2 (5 bases each). The V gene lost 5 bases and the J gene lost 0 bases, with 11 bases spanning the gap. The CDR3 has 15 amino acids. Germline V gene data show CDR1 as SGHNT and CDR2 as YYREEE (reference sequence). CDR3 DNA sequence: TGTGCCAGCAGAAGGGACCTTGCGAACACCGGGGAGCTGTTTTTT. This sequence encodes CASRRDLANTGELFF.

The rearrangement links TRBV27 to TRBJ2-3, with D unclear. CDR3 size: 13 residues. Trimming took off 5 bases at V and 2 bases at J, with 8 bases between the two ends. CDR1 and CDR2 from the germline V gene are MNHEY and SMNVEV (reference sequence). CDR3 coding DNA: TGTGCCAGCAGTCCCCGGGTCACAGATACGCAGTATTTT. It translates to CASSPRVTDTQYF.